This T cell receptor (beta chain) was profiled in a study of technical replicates of blood from several donors. TCRdb's copy holds only in-frame clones and misses some; the assay was immunoSEQ multiplex PCR. The data show 80,000 to 95,000 clones, 94% seen once. Per the germline V gene, CDR1 is MNHEY and CDR2 is SMNVEV (reference sequence). After removal of 2 bases from V and 1 base from J, the junction contained 17 bases not matched to a gene. This CDR3 region has 21 residues. The clonotype originates from a human donor in good health. The J gene is TRBJ2-6, the V gene TRBV27; 7 nucleotides align to TRBD1. Sequencing was carried out using T cells isolated from PBMCs. CDR3 coding DNA: TGTGCCAGCAGTTTACGGACAGGTTTCTCTGTAAGGTCTTCTGGGGCCAACGTCCTGACTTTC. It specifies CASSLRTGFSVRSSGANVLTF. Full variable domain (missing parts from reference TRBV27 and TRBJ2-6): EAQVTQNPRYLITVTGKKLTVTCSQNMNHEYMSWYRQDPGLGLRQIYYSMNVEVTDKGDVPEGYKVSRKEKRNFPLILESPSPNQTSLYFCASSLRTGFSVRSSGANVLTFGAGSRLTVL.